The 20 T cell receptor beta chains given below trace back to one sample, sequenced in a study of cytomegalovirus exposure and HLA in healthy donors. PCR amplification relied on 60 Vbeta primers (plus 13 Jbeta primers). TCRdb's copy holds only in-frame clones and misses some; the assay was immunoSEQ multiplex PCR. This repertoire shows 80,000 to 100,000 clones, around 68% found once; its top ten account for under 3%. Sequencing was performed on PBMCs. The source of these receptors is a man aged 50 or older in good health and CMV-seronegative.

This clone was recorded a few times. The V call is TRBV5-6, the J call TRBJ2-2; 9 nucleotides match TRBD1. Germline-derived CDR1 and CDR2 are SGHDT and YYEEEE. Unmatched junction bases numbered 7, after V lost 4 bases and J lost 9 bases. The CDR3 is 14 amino acids. CDR3 in amino acids: CASSPGTGMRELFF. For the CDR3, the DNA is TGTGCCAGCAGCCCGGGGACAGGGATGAGGGAGCTGTTTTTT.

V gene TRBV28 combines with J gene TRBJ1-2, with 8 bases matching TRBD1. The germline gives CDR1 MDHEN, CDR2 SYDVKM. The junction had 7 bases not matched to a gene; V was cut back by 5 bases and J by 2 bases. This CDR3 has 15 amino acids. The CDR3 spells CASSTHRQGNYGYTF. The DNA of the CDR3 is TGTGCCAGCAGTACCCACCGACAGGGGAACTATGGCTACACCTTC.

The V and J genes are TRBV29-1 and TRBJ2-5, with a tentative D call TRBD2 (5 bases). The CDR3 totals 13 residues. Trimming took off 2 bases at V and 4 bases at J, with 11 bases between the two ends. CDR1 and CDR2 (germline): SQVTM, ANQGSEA. For the CDR3, the DNA is TGCAGCGTTGAACAAGGTCGGGGAGAGACCCAGTACTTC. Protein sequence: CSVEQGRGETQYF.

This clone was counted once. This sequence joins TRBV15 and TRBJ1-5; 9 nucleotides align to TRBD1. This CDR3 contains 16 residues. J was trimmed by 4 bases and V by 3 bases; bases with no gene match: 7. Germline CDR1 LNHNV, CDR2 YYDKDF (reference sequence). CDR3 DNA: TGTGCCACCAGCAGGGACAGGGGAGCCCCTAATCAGCCCCAGCATTTT. Amino acid sequence: CATSRDRGAPNQPQHF.

The chain combines TRBV6-1 with TRBJ2-7; D is possibly TRBD1 (5 bases). CDR3 length equals 16 residues. The ends were cut back, 4 bases at V and 3 bases at J, with 19 bases in the middle. CDR1 is MNHNS, CDR2 SASEGT, per germline. The CDR3 sequence: CASSGYSRGRGYEQYF. The CDR3 DNA reads as TGTGCCAGCAGTGGGTACAGTAGGGGAAGGGGCTACGAGCAGTACTTC.

This clone was seen a handful of times. The CDR3 DNA reads as TGTGCCAGCAGCTTAAACGGAATTGGACAGGGATTGGACGAGCAGTACTTC. It is translated as CASSLNGIGQGLDEQYF. This chain connects TRBV13 to TRBJ2-7; 8 nucleotides align to TRBD1. The CDR3 sequence is 17 residues long. Germline CDR1 is PRHDT and CDR2 is FYEKMQ (reference sequence). Trimming took 2 bases from V and 5 from J; bases not matched to a gene: 14.

This clone appeared a few times. This rearrangement joins TRBV6-4 to TRBJ2-5; the D is unclear. CDR1 and CDR2 (germline): MRHNA, SNTAGT. The V gene lost 5 bases and the J gene lost 5 bases, with 12 bases spanning the gap. The CDR3 covers 13 residues. CDR3 in amino acids: CASSSQHGETQYF. The CDR3 region has the DNA TGTGCCAGCAGTTCCCAACACGGGGAGACCCAGTACTTC.

The chain joins TRBV2 to TRBJ2-7; the match to TRBD1 covers 10 bases. This CDR3 region has 14 residues. Losses at the gene ends were 6 bases for V and 4 bases for J; bases not matched to a gene: 6. CDR1 SNHLY and CDR2 FYNNEI come from the germline V gene. The CDR3 sequence is CASRPGQGKYEQYF. The CDR3 nucleotides read TGTGCCAGCAGACCGGGACAGGGGAAATACGAGCAGTACTTC.

V gene TRBV28 combines with J gene TRBJ2-2, with unresolved D. Germline lookup yields CDR1 MDHEN and CDR2 SYDVKM. The CDR3 is 15 residues long. Trimming shortened V by 3 bases and J by 0 bases, and 8 bases separated the two germline ends. For the CDR3, the DNA is TGTGCCAGCAGTTTGGCAAGAACGAACACCGGGGAGCTGTTTTTT. Its translation: CASSLARTNTGELFF.

This chain uses TRBV6-1 with TRBJ2-6; 10 bases line up with TRBD2. V lost 4 bases, J lost 4 bases, and 13 bases stayed unmatched. Germline V gene lookup returns CDR1 MNHNS and CDR2 SASEGT. CDR3 length equals 19 residues. The CDR3 DNA reads as TGTGCCAGCAGTGGACGACTGAGCGGGGGGGCCGTGGGGGCCAACGTCCTGACTTTC. It translates to CASSGRLSGGAVGANVLTF.

The DNA of the CDR3 is TGTGCCAGCAGTATAGGGACAGCAAGTGAAGCTTTCTTT. The encoded protein is CASSIGTASEAFF. The chain has TRBV27 and TRBJ1-1; 7 nucleotides match TRBD1. The CDR3 is 13 amino acids. V shed 5 bases, J shed 7 bases, and the junction held 7 bases outside the gene matches. Germline CDR1 MNHEY, CDR2 SMNVEV (reference sequence).

This chain joins TRBV19 and TRBJ1-2; 7 nucleotides match TRBD1. CDR3 size: 13 residues. The trim removed 5 bases at V and 5 bases at J, leaving 5 bases unmatched. Germline V gene sequence: CDR1 LNHDA, CDR2 SQIVND (reference sequence). CDR3 nucleotide sequence: TGTGCCAGTAGTGACCAGGGGGTGTATGGCTACACCTTC. It specifies CASSDQGVYGYTF.

This clone is a singleton in its sample. This chain joins TRBV28 and TRBJ1-2, with unresolved D. Germline V gene lookup returns CDR1 MDHEN and CDR2 SYDVKM. The V end was cut by 4 bases, the J end by 2 bases, with 11 bases between. The CDR3 consists of 14 residues. DNA for the CDR3: TGTGCCAGCAGTTCCGACAATTTAAACTATGGCTACACCTTC. Its protein is CASSSDNLNYGYTF.

This clone is a singleton in its sample. The chain joins TRBV7-2 to TRBJ1-2; D may be TRBD1 (6 bases). The CDR3 consists of 14 residues. V was cut by 3 bases and J by 2 bases, with 10 bases left in between. Germline-derived CDR1 and CDR2 are SGHTA and FQGNSA. In DNA, the CDR3 is TGTGCCAGCAGCTTTCCCCAGGGGAACTATGGCTACACCTTC. It translates to CASSFPQGNYGYTF.

The CDR3 DNA reads TGTGCCAGCAGTTTAACCAGGGTCACTGAAGCTTTCTTT. Encoded protein: CASSLTRVTEAFF. The gene calls are TRBV28 and TRBJ1-1; a possible D gene is TRBD1 (5 bases). The CDR3 totals 13 residues. CDR1 and CDR2 (germline): MDHEN, SYDVKM. Deletions cut 2 bases from V and 4 bases from J, with 8 bases between.

This clone was seen a few times. The chain has TRBV4-1 and TRBJ2-2; 7 bases are a match to TRBD2. The germline V gene encodes CDR1 MGHRA and CDR2 YSYEKL. The CDR3 has 16 residues. Unmatched junction bases numbered 7, after V lost 1 base and J lost 5 bases. The CDR3 here is CASSQVEQGGTGELFF. The CDR3 nucleotides are TGCGCCAGCAGCCAAGTGGAGCAGGGAGGGACCGGGGAGCTGTTTTTT.

DNA for the CDR3: TGTGCCAGCTCACCCCTACTAGCGAACTCCTACAATGAGCAGTTCTTC. Its protein is CASSPLLANSYNEQFF. The rearrangement joins TRBV18 to TRBJ2-1; TRBD2 matches 7 bases. Unmatched junction bases numbered 5, after V lost 3 bases and J lost 0 bases. Germline V gives CDR1 KGHSH, CDR2 LQKENI. The CDR3 has 16 residues.

The chain uses TRBV4-1 and TRBJ1-2, with TRBD1 matching over 8 bases. V lost 3 bases, J lost 3 bases, and 9 bases stayed unmatched. Germline CDR1 is MGHRA and CDR2 is YSYEKL. The CDR3 totals 16 residues. CDR3 residues: CASSQSGTGFDYGYTF. The CDR3 bases are TGCGCCAGCAGCCAGTCCGGGACAGGCTTTGACTATGGCTACACCTTC.

DNA for the CDR3: TGTGCCATCAAGAGACTAGCGGGGGCCTACGAGCAGTACTTC. This codes for CAIKRLAGAYEQYF. This chain connects TRBV10-3 to TRBJ2-7, with TRBD2 matching over 12 bases. This CDR3 comprises 14 residues. V trimming: 7 bases; J trimming: 2 bases; junction bases outside the gene matches: 3. The V gene's germline CDR1 is ENHRY and CDR2 SYGVKD.

This chain connects TRBV1 to TRBJ2-1; TRBD2, as called in the table, went unchecked against the DNA. TRBV1 is a listed pseudogene. This CDR3 is 19 amino acids long. The DNA of the CDR3 is TGCACCAGCAGCCAAGAGTCCCCGTCTAGCGGGGTGGCTTACAATGAGCAGTTCTTC. Translation: CTSSQESPSSGVAYNEQFF.